These 17 T cell receptor beta chains originate from one sample sequenced in a study of blood T cell repertoires in COVID-19. Libraries were prepared by immunoSEQ multiplex PCR; TCRdb keeps only in-frame clonotypes and omits some of them. The repertoire includes about 180,000 clones, over 90% of them detected once, and about 0.54% sits in the top ten. The sequencing sample was made of peripheral blood. The receptors shown here come from a man aged 45-65 years with acute or convalescent COVID-19.

The CDR3 coding sequence is TGTGCCAGCAGCTCTCCCCAGGATATCACCGGGGAGCTGTTTTTT. Amino acids: CASSSPQDITGELFF. The rearrangement joins TRBV11-3 to TRBJ2-2; no clear D. Trimming pared 4 bases from V and 4 bases from J, leaving 13 bases between. Germline V CDR1 and CDR2: SGHNT, YENEEA. This CDR3 has 15 residues.

CDR3 amino acids: CASSLIQGSTEAFF. DNA of the CDR3: TGTGCCAGCAGTTTAATACAGGGGAGCACTGAAGCTTTCTTT. V and J are TRBV27 and TRBJ1-1, with TRBD1 matching over 7 bases. Germline values: CDR1 MNHEY, CDR2 SMNVEV (reference sequence). Trimming at V came to 2 bases and at J to 4 bases, leaving 4 bases not matched to a gene. The CDR3 spans 14 residues.

The V gene is TRBV5-1, the J gene TRBJ2-7; 9 bases agree with TRBD2. Germline V gives CDR1 SGHRS, CDR2 YFSETQ. The CDR3 runs to 14 residues. V lost 5 bases, J lost 3 bases, and 6 bases stayed unmatched. The CDR3 DNA is TGCGCCAGCAGTCTAGCGGGATTATACTACGAGCAGTACTTC. Its translation is CASSLAGLYYEQYF. The whole variable domain, filled in from reference TRBV5-1 and TRBJ2-7, reads KAGVTQTPRYLIKTRGQQVTLSCSPISGHRSVSWYQQTPGQGLQFLFEYFSETQRNKGNFPGRFSGRQFSNSRSEMNVSTLELGDSALYLCASSLAGLYYEQYFGPGTRLTVT.

V gene TRBV28 combines with J gene TRBJ2-7, with TRBD1 matching over 8 bases. Trimming took 5 bases from V and 5 from J; bases not matched to a gene: 11. Germline CDR1 and CDR2: MDHEN and SYDVKM. This CDR3 is 15 amino acids long. CDR3 sequence reads: CASSPGTGPSHEQYF. The CDR3 DNA is TGTGCCAGCAGTCCAGGGACAGGTCCCAGCCACGAGCAGTACTTC.

This CDR3 reads CSASSGKNTEAFF. The CDR3 DNA sequence: TGCAGTGCTAGTTCCGGGAAGAACACTGAAGCTTTCTTT. V and J are TRBV20-1 and TRBJ1-1; D unclear. The CDR3 consists of 13 residues. Per germline, CDR1 DFQATT and CDR2 SNEGSKA (reference sequence). Trimming removed 3 bases from V and 1 base from J, with 9 bases in between.

The V call is TRBV3-1 (or the pseudogene TRBV3-2), the J call TRBJ2-5; 8 positions agree with TRBD1. Looked up from germline, CDR1 is LGHDT and CDR2 is YNNKEL (reference sequence). CDR3 length: 17 residues. V gave up 3 bases and J gave up 5 bases; unmatched junction bases: 14. The CDR3 here is CASSHVPRPGGWETQYF. In DNA form, the CDR3 reads TGTGCCAGCAGCCACGTACCTCGGCCAGGGGGCTGGGAGACCCAGTACTTC.

V gene TRBV5-1 combines with J gene TRBJ2-3; possible D gene TRBD2, 5 bases. The CDR3 covers 14 residues. Trimming shortened V by 0 bases and J by 6 bases, and 11 bases separated the two germline ends. In germline, CDR1 is SGHRS, CDR2 YFSETQ. CDR3 sequence (DNA): TGCGCCAGCAGCTTGGGATCGGGGTTGGATACGCAGTATTTT. It yields the protein CASSLGSGLDTQYF.

The J gene is TRBJ2-1, the V gene TRBV5-1, with 10 positions matching TRBD2. J was trimmed by 7 bases and V by 1 base; bases with no gene match: 8. CDR1 and CDR2 from the germline V gene are SGHRS and YFSETQ. CDR3 size: 16 residues. The DNA of the CDR3 is TGCGCCAGCAGCTTGAATAGCGGGAGGCCGCTAAATGAGCAGTTCTTC. Protein product: CASSLNSGRPLNEQFF.

The V gene is TRBV6-5, the J gene TRBJ2-5, with TRBD2 as a possible D gene (7 bases). Trimming pared 0 bases from V and 4 bases from J, leaving 9 bases between. In germline, CDR1 is MNHEY, CDR2 SVGAGI. CDR3 length: 14 amino acids. As DNA, the CDR3 is TGTGCCAGCAGTTACTCCGGGGGGCTAGAGACCCAGTACTTC. Translated: CASSYSGGLETQYF.

The chain employs TRBV2 and TRBJ1-4, with a possible D match to TRBD1 (6 bases). V lost 7 bases and J 5 bases, leaving 11 bases between the germline ends. The CDR3 spans 13 residues. Germline V lookup: CDR1 SNHLY, CDR2 FYNNEI. CDR3 sequence: CASNTQGNEKLFF. The DNA for the CDR3 is TGTGCCAGCAATACTCAGGGGAATGAAAAACTGTTTTTT.

V and J are TRBV30 and TRBJ2-7; D uncertain. The CDR3 spans 13 residues. Trimming took off 0 bases at V and 5 bases at J, with 11 bases between the two ends. Germline V CDR1 and CDR2: GTSNPN, SVGIG (reference sequence). CDR3 bases: TGTGCCTGGAGTGTTGGTAGCAATGACGAGCAGTACTTC. The encoded protein is CAWSVGSNDEQYF.

The rearrangement links TRBV6-2 or TRBV6-3 to TRBJ1-6; D gene ambiguous. Trimming left V 6 bases short and J 7 bases short, with 22 bases between. The CDR3 has 17 residues. Germline-derived CDR1 and CDR2 are MNHEY and SVGEGT. The CDR3 sequence is CASSLELGPSLNSPLHF. In DNA form, the CDR3 reads TGTGCCAGCAGCCTGGAGTTGGGCCCTAGCCTCAATTCACCCCTCCACTTT.

The table lists this clone with a few counts. The chain has TRBV27 and TRBJ1-1; D is ambiguous. Germline CDR1 MNHEY, CDR2 SMNVEV (reference sequence). Trimming took 2 bases from V and 0 from J, leaving 4 bases between them. CDR3 length: 13 amino acids. This chain's CDR3 is CASSLVMNTEAFF. CDR3 coding DNA: TGTGCCAGCAGTTTAGTTATGAACACTGAAGCTTTCTTT.

V usage is TRBV28 and J usage is TRBJ2-2; D is uncertain. The CDR3 is 17 residues long. Germline V lookup: CDR1 MDHEN, CDR2 SYDVKM. Trimming removed 2 bases from V and 0 bases from J, with 13 bases in between. CDR3 sequence (DNA): TGTGCCAGCAGTTTAATCACCCTTGCGCCGAACACCGGGGAGCTGTTTTTT. Residues: CASSLITLAPNTGELFF.

The V and J genes are TRBV6-5 and TRBJ1-2, with D possibly matching TRBD1 (5 bases). Trimming shortened V by 7 bases and J by 4 bases, and 10 bases separated the two germline ends. Germline CDR1 MNHEY, CDR2 SVGAGI. This CDR3 has 12 amino acids. The DNA of the CDR3 is TGTGCCAGCACCAGGGATGGCTATGGCTACACCTTC. Translation gives CASTRDGYGYTF.

This clone was seen more than once but under ten times. The chain employs TRBV5-1 and TRBJ2-1; the D gene is possibly TRBD1 (6 bases). The germline V and J ends were trimmed by 4 bases and 6 bases, with 14 bases remaining between them. Germline V CDR1 and CDR2: SGHRS, YFSETQ. This CDR3 contains 14 residues. CDR3 coding DNA: TGCGCCAGCAGCGTCGGGACACTATTCAATGAGCAGTTCTTC. Protein product: CASSVGTLFNEQFF. Drawing the rest from reference TRBV5-1 and TRBJ2-1, the complete variable domain is KAGVTQTPRYLIKTRGQQVTLSCSPISGHRSVSWYQQTPGQGLQFLFEYFSETQRNKGNFPGRFSGRQFSNSRSEMNVSTLELGDSALYLCASSVGTLFNEQFFGPGTRLTVL.

The chain couples TRBV11-2 to TRBJ2-7; 7 bases fit TRBD2. CDR3 length: 14 amino acids. The junction had 10 bases not matched to a gene; V was cut back by 5 bases and J by 6 bases. CDR1 and CDR2 (germline): SGHAT, FQNNGV. For the CDR3, the DNA is TGTGCCAGCAGCCTAAAGGGACTACTTATCGAGCAGTACTTC. Amino acid sequence: CASSLKGLLIEQYF.